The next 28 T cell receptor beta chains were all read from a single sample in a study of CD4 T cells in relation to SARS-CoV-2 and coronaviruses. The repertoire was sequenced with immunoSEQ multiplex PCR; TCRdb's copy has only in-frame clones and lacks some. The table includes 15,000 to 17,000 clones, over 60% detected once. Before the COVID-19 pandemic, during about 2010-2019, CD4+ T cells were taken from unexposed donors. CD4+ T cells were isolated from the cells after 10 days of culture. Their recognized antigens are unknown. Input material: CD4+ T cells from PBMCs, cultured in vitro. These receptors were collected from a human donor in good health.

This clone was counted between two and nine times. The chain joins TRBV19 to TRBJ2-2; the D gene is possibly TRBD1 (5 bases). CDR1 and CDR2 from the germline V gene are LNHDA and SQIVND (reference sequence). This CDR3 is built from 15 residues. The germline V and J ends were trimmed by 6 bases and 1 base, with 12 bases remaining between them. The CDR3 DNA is TGTGCCAGTAGGACAGTAAATTTGAACACCGGGGAGCTGTTTTTT. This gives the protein CASRTVNLNTGELFF.

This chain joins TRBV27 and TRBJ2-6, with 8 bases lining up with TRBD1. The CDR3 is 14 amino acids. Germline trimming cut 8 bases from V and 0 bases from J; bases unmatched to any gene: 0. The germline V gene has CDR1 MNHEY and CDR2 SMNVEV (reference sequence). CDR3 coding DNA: TGTGCCAGCGGGACAGGCTCTGGGGCCAACGTCCTGACTTTC. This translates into CASGTGSGANVLTF. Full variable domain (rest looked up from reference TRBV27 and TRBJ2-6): EAQVTQNPRYLITVTGKKLTVTCSQNMNHEYMSWYRQDPGLGLRQIYYSMNVEVTDKGDVPEGYKVSRKEKRNFPLILESPSPNQTSLYFCASGTGSGANVLTFGAGSRLTVL.

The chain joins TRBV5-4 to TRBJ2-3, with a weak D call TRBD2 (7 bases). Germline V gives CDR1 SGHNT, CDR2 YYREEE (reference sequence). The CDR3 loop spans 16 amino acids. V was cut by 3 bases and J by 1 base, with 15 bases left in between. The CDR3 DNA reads TGTGCCAGCAGCTCACCGGGGGGCGGCCGCACAGATACGCAGTATTTT. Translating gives CASSSPGGGRTDTQYF. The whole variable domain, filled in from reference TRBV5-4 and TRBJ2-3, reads ETGVTQSPTHLIKTRGQQVTLRCSSQSGHNTVSWYQQALGQGPQFIFQYYREEENGRGNFPPRFSGLQFPNYSSELNVNALELDDSALYLCASSSPGGGRTDTQYFGPGTRLTVL.

CDR3 loop: CASSQVEGRYTF. In DNA, the CDR3 is TGTGCCAGCAGCCAAGTGGAGGGTCGCTACACCTTC. The rearrangement uses TRBV3-1 (or the pseudogene TRBV3-2) and TRBJ1-2; D is undetermined. Trimming removed 1 base at V and 9 bases at J, with 9 bases between. Germline CDR1 LGHDT, CDR2 YNNKEL (reference sequence). This CDR3 is built from 12 residues.

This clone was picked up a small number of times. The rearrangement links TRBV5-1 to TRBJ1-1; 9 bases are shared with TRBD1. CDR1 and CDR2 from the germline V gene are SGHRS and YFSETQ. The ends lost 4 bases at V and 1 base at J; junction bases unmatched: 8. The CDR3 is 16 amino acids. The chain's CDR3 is CASSLLQGASNTEAFF. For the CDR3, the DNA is TGCGCCAGCAGCCTCCTACAGGGGGCTTCGAACACTGAAGCTTTCTTT.

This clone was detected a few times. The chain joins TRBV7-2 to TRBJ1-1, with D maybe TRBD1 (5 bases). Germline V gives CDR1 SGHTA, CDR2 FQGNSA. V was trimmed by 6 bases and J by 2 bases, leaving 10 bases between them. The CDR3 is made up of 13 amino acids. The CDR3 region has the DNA TGTGCCAGCAGGATCGACAGTAACACTGAAGCTTTCTTT. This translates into CASRIDSNTEAFF. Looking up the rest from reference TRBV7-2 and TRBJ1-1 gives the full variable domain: GAGVSQSPSNKVTEKGKDVELRCDPISGHTALYWYRQSLGQGLEFLIYFQGNSAPDKSGLPSDRFSAERTGGSVSTLTIQRTQQEDSAVYLCASRIDSNTEAFFGQGTRLTVV.

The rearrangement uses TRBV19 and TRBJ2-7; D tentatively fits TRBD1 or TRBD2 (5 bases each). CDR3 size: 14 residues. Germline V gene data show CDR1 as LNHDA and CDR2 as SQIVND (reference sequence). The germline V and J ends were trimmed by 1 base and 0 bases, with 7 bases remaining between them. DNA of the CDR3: TGTGCCAGTAGTATAGCAGGGACCTCCTACGAGCAGTACTTC. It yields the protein CASSIAGTSYEQYF.

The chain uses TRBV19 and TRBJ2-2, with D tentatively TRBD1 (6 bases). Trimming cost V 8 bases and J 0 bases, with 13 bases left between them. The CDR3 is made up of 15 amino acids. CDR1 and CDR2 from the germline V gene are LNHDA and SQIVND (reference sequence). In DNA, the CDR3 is TGTGCCAGTGGTCTTCGGACAGCGAACACCGGGGAGCTGTTTTTT. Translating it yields CASGLRTANTGELFF.

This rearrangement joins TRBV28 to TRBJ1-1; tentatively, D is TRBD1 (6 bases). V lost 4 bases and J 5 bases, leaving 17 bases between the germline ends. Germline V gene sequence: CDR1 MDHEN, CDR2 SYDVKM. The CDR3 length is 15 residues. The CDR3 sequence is CASSSRGGGRTEAFF. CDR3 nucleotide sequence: TGTGCCAGCAGTTCCCGGGGCGGGGGGCGAACTGAAGCTTTCTTT.

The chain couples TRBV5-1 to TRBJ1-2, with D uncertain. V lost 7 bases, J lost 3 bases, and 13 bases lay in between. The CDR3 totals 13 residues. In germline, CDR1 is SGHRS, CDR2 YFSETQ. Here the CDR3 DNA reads TGCGCCAGCCCCCTGCAGAAAGACTATGGCTACACCTTC. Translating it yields CASPLQKDYGYTF.

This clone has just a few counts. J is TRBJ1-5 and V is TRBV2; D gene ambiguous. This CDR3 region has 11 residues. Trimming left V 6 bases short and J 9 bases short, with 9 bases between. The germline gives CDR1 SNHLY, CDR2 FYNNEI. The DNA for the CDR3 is TGTGCCAGCAGGGGTGATGGGCCCCAGCATTTT. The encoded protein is CASRGDGPQHF.

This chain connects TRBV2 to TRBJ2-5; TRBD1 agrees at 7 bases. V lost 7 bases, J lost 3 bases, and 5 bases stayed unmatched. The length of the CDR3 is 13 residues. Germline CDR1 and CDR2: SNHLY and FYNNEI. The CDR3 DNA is TGTGCCAGCAAGGCAGGGGGAGAAGAGACCCAGTACTTC. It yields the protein CASKAGGEETQYF.

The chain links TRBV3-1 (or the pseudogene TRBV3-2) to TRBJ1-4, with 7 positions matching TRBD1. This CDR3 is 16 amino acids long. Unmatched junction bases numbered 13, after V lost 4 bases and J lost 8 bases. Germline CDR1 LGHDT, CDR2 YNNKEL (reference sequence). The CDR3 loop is CASSRRSDRELEKLFF. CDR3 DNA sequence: TGTGCCAGCAGCCGACGAAGTGACAGGGAATTAGAAAAACTGTTTTTT.

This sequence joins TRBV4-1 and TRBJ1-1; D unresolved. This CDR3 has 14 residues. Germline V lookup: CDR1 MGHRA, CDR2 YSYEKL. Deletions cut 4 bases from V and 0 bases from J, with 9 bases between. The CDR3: CASSLRTVNTEAFF. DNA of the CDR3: TGCGCCAGCAGCCTAAGGACGGTGAACACTGAAGCTTTCTTT.

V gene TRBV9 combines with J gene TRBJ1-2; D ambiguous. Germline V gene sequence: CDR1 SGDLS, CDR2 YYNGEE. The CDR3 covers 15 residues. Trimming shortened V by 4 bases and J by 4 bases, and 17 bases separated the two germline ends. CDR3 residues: CASSPPVGQTYGYTF. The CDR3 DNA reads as TGTGCCAGCAGCCCTCCTGTCGGGCAGACCTATGGCTACACCTTC.

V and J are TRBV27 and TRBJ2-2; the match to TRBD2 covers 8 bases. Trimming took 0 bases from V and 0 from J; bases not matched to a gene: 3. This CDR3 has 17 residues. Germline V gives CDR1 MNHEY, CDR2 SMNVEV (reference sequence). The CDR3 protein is CASSLSVAGTNTGELFF. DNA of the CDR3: TGTGCCAGCAGTTTATCGGTAGCGGGGACGAACACCGGGGAGCTGTTTTTT.

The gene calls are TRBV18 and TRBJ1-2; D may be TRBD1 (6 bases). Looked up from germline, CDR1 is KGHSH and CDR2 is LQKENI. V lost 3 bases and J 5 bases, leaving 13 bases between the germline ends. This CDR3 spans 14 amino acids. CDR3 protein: CASSPWTDQYGYTF. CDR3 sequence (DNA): TGTGCCAGCTCACCGTGGACAGATCAATATGGCTACACCTTC.

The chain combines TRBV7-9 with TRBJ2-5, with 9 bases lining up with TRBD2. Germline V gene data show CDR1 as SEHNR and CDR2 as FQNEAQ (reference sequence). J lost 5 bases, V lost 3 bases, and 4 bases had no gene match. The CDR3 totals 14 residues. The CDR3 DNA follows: TGTGCCAGCAGCTTTAGCGGGAGTGGGGAGACCCAGTACTTC. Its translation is CASSFSGSGETQYF.

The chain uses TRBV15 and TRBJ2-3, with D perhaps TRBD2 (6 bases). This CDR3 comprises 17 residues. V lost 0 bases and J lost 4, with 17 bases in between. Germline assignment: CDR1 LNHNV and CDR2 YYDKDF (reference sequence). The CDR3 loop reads CATSRDIGAQRADTQYF. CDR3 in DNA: TGTGCCACCAGCAGAGATATCGGCGCGCAGCGGGCAGATACGCAGTATTTT.

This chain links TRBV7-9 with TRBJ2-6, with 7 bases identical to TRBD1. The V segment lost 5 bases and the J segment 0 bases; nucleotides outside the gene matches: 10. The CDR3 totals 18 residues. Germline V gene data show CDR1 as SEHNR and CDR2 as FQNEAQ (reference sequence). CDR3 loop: CASSTDRIYTSGANVLTF. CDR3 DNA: TGTGCCAGCAGCACGGACAGGATCTACACCTCTGGGGCCAACGTCCTGACTTTC.

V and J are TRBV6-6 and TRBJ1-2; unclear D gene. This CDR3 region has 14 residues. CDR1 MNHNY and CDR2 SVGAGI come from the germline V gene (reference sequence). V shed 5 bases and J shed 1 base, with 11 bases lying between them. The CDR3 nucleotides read TGTGCCAGCAGTCACGACCAGGTTAACTATGGCTACACCTTC. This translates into CASSHDQVNYGYTF.

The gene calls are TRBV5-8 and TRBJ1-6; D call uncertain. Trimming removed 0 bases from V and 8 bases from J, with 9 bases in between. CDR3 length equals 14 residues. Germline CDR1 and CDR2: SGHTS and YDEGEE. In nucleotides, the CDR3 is TGTGCCAGCAGCTTGGAAGGATCGGATTCACCCCTCCACTTT. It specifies CASSLEGSDSPLHF.

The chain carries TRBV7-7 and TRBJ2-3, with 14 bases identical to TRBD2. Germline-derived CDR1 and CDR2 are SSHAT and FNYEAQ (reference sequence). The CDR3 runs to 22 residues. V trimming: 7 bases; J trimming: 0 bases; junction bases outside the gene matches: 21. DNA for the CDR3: TGTGCCAGCACCCGGATTTGGCGGGGACTAGCGGGAGAAATTACTAGCACAGATACGCAGTATTTT. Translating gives CASTRIWRGLAGEITSTDTQYF.

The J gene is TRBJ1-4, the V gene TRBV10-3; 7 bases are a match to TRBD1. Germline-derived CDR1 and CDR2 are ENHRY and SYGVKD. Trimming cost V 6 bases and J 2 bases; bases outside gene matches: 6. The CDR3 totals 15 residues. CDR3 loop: CAIRAQGGTNEKLFF. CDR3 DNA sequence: TGTGCCATCAGGGCCCAGGGGGGGACTAATGAAAAACTGTTTTTT.

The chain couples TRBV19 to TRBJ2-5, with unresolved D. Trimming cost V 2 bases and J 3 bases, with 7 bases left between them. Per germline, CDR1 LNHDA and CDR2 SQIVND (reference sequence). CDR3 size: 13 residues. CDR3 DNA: TGTGCCAGTAGTATATTTTTCGAAGAGACCCAGTACTTC. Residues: CASSIFFEETQYF. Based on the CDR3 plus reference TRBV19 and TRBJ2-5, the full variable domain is DGGITQSPKYLFRKEGQNVTLSCEQNLNHDAMYWYRQDPGQGLRLIYYSQIVNDFQKGDIAEGYSVSREKKESFPLTVTSAQKNPTAFYLCASSIFFEETQYFGPGTRLLVL.

CDR3 residues: CASSWGPSGRGFEQFF. The DNA of the CDR3 is TGCGCCAGCAGCTGGGGGCCCAGCGGCCGCGGATTTGAGCAGTTCTTC. The gene calls are TRBV5-1 and TRBJ2-1, with D maybe TRBD1 (6 bases). Trimming removed 3 bases from V and 9 bases from J, with 22 bases in between. CDR3 length: 16 amino acids. Germline CDR1 reads SGHRS; CDR2 reads YFSETQ.

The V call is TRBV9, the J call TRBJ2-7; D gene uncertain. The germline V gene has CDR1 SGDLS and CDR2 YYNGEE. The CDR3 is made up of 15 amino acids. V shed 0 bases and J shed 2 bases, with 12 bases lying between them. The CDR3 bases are TGTGCCAGCAGCGTAGGGGGTACCCTAACCTACGAGCAGTACTTC. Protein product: CASSVGGTLTYEQYF.

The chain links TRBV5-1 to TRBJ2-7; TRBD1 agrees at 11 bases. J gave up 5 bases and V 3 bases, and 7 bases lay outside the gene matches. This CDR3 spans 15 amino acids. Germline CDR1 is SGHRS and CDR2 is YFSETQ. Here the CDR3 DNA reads TGCGCCAGCAGCTCAGGACAGGGGGCGCGGCACGAGCAGTACTTC. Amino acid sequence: CASSSGQGARHEQYF. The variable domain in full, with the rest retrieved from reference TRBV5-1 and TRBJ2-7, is KAGVTQTPRYLIKTRGQQVTLSCSPISGHRSVSWYQQTPGQGLQFLFEYFSETQRNKGNFPGRFSGRQFSNSRSEMNVSTLELGDSALYLCASSSGQGARHEQYFGPGTRLTVT.